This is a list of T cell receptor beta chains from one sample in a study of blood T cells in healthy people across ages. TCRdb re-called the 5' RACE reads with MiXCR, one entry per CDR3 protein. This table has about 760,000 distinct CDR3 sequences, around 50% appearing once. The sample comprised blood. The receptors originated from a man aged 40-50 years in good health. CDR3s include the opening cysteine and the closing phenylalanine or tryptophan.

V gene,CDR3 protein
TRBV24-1,CATSGEASIEKLFF
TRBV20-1,CSASRWGQGEQFF
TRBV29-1,CSVAQLANYGYTF
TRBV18,CASSPPVRGVGYGYTF
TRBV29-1,CSVGAAREAFF
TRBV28,CASSFYETNSYEQYF
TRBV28,CASRISGQPEKLFF
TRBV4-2,CASSPRTDKMNTEAFF
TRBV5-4,CASSLAGLTSTDTQYF
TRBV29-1,CSANLGQMTLPYEQYF
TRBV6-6,CASMPGQATGELFF
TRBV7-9,CASSWGAPELFF
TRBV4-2,CASSNLGQDVRENIQYF
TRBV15,CATSGDSNSEQYF
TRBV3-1,CASSQGKGDHSPLHF
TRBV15,CATSRAPLAGDPYEQYF
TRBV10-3,CAISESGGHTEAFF
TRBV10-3,CAISEVGTGVLFF
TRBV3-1,CASSQGGRGLLSYEQYF
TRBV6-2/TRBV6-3,CASSSRVGVSYNEQFF
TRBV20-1,CSARDRDRVSYGYTF
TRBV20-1,CSARHSSEKLFF
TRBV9,CASSPRGGKTEAFF
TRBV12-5,CASGEGFRTDTQYF
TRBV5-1,CASSVWDRGMDIQYF
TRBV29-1,CSVVEGPESNQPQHF
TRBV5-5,CASSSGQENIQYF
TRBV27,CASSLLADHNEQFF
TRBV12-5,CASGFGTSGIASTDTQYF
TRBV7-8,CASSIGSRAYNEQYF
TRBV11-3,CASSLDQRGSYNEQFF
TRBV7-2,CASSSEGGEQFF
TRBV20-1,CSAITGSSYNSPLHF
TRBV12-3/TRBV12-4,CASSPGTSGSGANTGELFF
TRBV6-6,CASSPGVGYGYTF
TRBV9,CASSVGAESYEQYF
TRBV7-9,CASSRSGGTGGNEQFF
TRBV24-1,CATSDPTGGLYEQYF
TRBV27,CASSLGQYNSPLHF